This TCR beta chain was sequenced in a study of post-analysis software for immune sequencing data. Study-level findings and limits: When patients were compared with controls, roughly five TRBV segments were more frequent, TRBV5-6, TRBV5-1 and TRBV20-1 among them.

Trimming removed 3 bases at V and 0 bases at J, with 21 bases between. CDR1 is SGHTA, CDR2 FQGNSA, per germline. This CDR3 has 19 amino acids. Unique molecular identifiers were present in the TCR beta cDNA libraries. TCRdb recomputed calls from the PCR reads with MiXCR, one row per CDR3 protein. The sample lists roughly 430,000 distinct CDR3 sequences; more than 30% were seen once. On this clonotype itself: Its specificity is not known.

The material sequenced was blood. The clonotype was recovered from a girl aged 2 to 10 with multiple sclerosis. The rearrangement uses TRBV7-2 and TRBJ2-4; D is perhaps TRBD1 or TRBD2 (5 bases each). CDR3 amino acids: CASSLPLRDAILAKNIQYF. In DNA, the CDR3 is TGTGCCAGCAGCTTGCCCCTCCGGGACGCAATACTAGCCAAAAACATTCAGTACTTC.